This TCR beta chain derives from a study of Graves' ophthalmopathy and Graves' hyperthyroidism. Findings of the study overall: Blood repertoires reportedly contained most expanded thyroid clonotypes above 0.001 frequency. An 81.08% specificity and roughly 90% sensitivity were achieved by a 13-signature model that separated ophthalmopathy from stable hyperthyroidism.

The V end lost 2 bases, the J end lost 4 bases, and 8 bases lay between the germline ends. In germline, CDR1 is SGHVS, CDR2 FQNEAQ. The CDR3 extends over 14 amino acids. Investigators amplified TCR beta CDR3 regions from RNA transcripts. In the first round, RT-PCR was carried out with HTBI primers, and a multiplex PCR formed the second round. TCRdb analysed the multiplex PCR reads with MiXCR anew, one entry per CDR3 protein. The table lists around 1,200,000 distinct CDR3 sequences, about two fifths of them singletons. The hyperthyroidism patients, aged 18 to 65, had been newly diagnosed, with under 2 months' duration. This clonotype was found many times. Its antigen is not known.

The sequenced material came from peripheral blood or thyroid tissue (not recorded which). The chain combines TRBV7-8 with TRBJ2-2, with D tentatively TRBD2 (6 bases). The TCR was taken from an adult man with Graves' hyperthyroidism. CDR3 sequence: CASSLRRATGELFF. CDR3 DNA: TGTGCCAGCAGCTTAAGGAGGGCCACCGGGGAGCTGTTTTTT.